Below are 27 T cell receptor beta chains sequenced from a single sample in a study of radiotherapy plus CTLA-4 blockade in lung cancer. The data were produced by immunoSEQ multiplex PCR, yet TCRdb's version contains in-frame clones alone and is incomplete. There are tens of thousands of clones in the sample; 80% to 90% occur only once, and 20% to 25% lies in the top ten. Sequences were derived from peripheral blood, sampled from a patient treated with radiotherapy plus ipilimumab. The receptors come from a human donor with non-small cell lung cancer whose response to radiotherapy plus ipilimumab could not be evaluated.

This chain joins TRBV13 and TRBJ2-2; 9 bases line up with TRBD2. Looked up from germline, CDR1 is PRHDT and CDR2 is FYEKMQ (reference sequence). The CDR3 runs to 16 residues. Trimming removed 5 bases from V and 5 bases from J; junction bases left unmatched: 9. The CDR3 nucleotides read TGTGCCAGCAGCGTTCCTCGCGGGGGGGCGACCGGGGAGCTGTTTTTT. Translation: CASSVPRGGATGELFF.

The V and J genes are TRBV4-2 and TRBJ1-6; a possible D gene is TRBD1 (5 bases). The V end lost 3 bases, the J end lost 13 bases, and 13 bases lay between the germline ends. The CDR3 consists of 13 residues. CDR1 LGHNA and CDR2 YNFKEQ come from the germline V gene. CDR3 sequence: CASSQSGGLPLHF. The CDR3 bases are TGTGCCAGCAGCCAGAGCGGGGGACTTCCCCTCCACTTT.

The chain combines TRBV27 with TRBJ1-2; unclear D gene. The V gene lost 2 bases and the J gene lost 8 bases, with 21 bases spanning the gap. Germline CDR1 reads MNHEY; CDR2 reads SMNVEV (reference sequence). The CDR3 contains 16 residues. The CDR3 nucleotides are TGTGCCAGCAGTTTACACCGATATTCTAAAATGAGGGGCTACACCTTC. The encoded protein is CASSLHRYSKMRGYTF.

On this clone itself: One end of the junction is discordant with germline, which a read error may explain. The sample has other DNA sequences that encode this CDR3 too. The V and J genes are TRBV28 and TRBJ2-7; 9 bases are a match to TRBD1. Germline values: CDR1 MDHEN, CDR2 SYDVKM. The CDR3 sequence is 15 residues long. CDR3 DNA: TGTGCCAGCAGTGGGGACAGGGTGAGCTCCTACGAGCAGTACTTT. Translating gives CASSGDRVSSYEQYF.

V and J are TRBV19 and TRBJ1-2; 7 bases match TRBD1. This CDR3 has 14 amino acids. The V segment lost 7 bases and the J segment 7 bases; nucleotides outside the gene matches: 12. CDR1 LNHDA and CDR2 SQIVND come from the germline V gene (reference sequence). CDR3 bases: TGTGCCAGTACCTTACCCGGGACAGAGCTTGGCTACACCTTC. Its translation is CASTLPGTELGYTF.

A single count supports this clone. The rearrangement joins TRBV11-2 to TRBJ1-2; no definite D call. Trimming cost V 3 bases and J 3 bases, with 14 bases left between them. There are 15 residues in the CDR3. Looked up from germline, CDR1 is SGHAT and CDR2 is FQNNGV. The CDR3: CASSFVSGGDYGYTF. In DNA form, the CDR3 reads TGTGCCAGCAGCTTTGTCTCGGGAGGAGACTATGGCTACACCTTC.

The genes are TRBV7-2 and TRBJ2-7, with TRBD1 identical over 7 bases. CDR1 and CDR2 (germline): SGHTA, FQGNSA. The CDR3 runs to 16 residues. V was pared by 5 bases and J by 2 bases, with 12 bases of the junction left unmatched. The CDR3 loop reads CASSEGSGGWPYEQYF. The CDR3, as DNA: TGTGCCAGCAGCGAAGGATCAGGGGGATGGCCCTACGAGCAGTACTTC.

J is TRBJ2-5 and V is TRBV19; 7 bases are a match to TRBD2. V lost 4 bases and J lost 2; bases outside the gene matches: 7. Germline V gene data show CDR1 as LNHDA and CDR2 as SQIVND (reference sequence). The CDR3 is made up of 15 amino acids. The chain's CDR3 is CASSTGRGVQETQYF. In DNA, the CDR3 is TGTGCCAGTAGTACAGGACGGGGGGTTCAAGAGACCCAGTACTTC.

The genes are TRBV5-1 and TRBJ1-1, with 11 bases identical to TRBD1. CDR1 and CDR2 (germline): SGHRS, YFSETQ. CDR3 length: 14 residues. V dropped 0 bases and J dropped 8; count of bases not matched to a gene: 3. The CDR3: CASSLAGTGGEAFF. The CDR3 DNA is TGCGCCAGCAGCTTGGCCGGGACAGGGGGGGAAGCTTTCTTT.

V is TRBV7-9 and J is TRBJ1-2; D unresolved. Looked up from germline, CDR1 is SEHNR and CDR2 is FQNEAQ (reference sequence). V was pared by 3 bases and J by 7 bases, with 9 bases between. The CDR3 consists of 12 residues. CDR3 bases: TGTGCCAGCAGCTTGATCGGGTTTGGCTACACCTTC. Its protein is CASSLIGFGYTF.

The chain employs TRBV11-3 and TRBJ2-1, with D possibly being TRBD2 (5 bases). The V and J ends lost 0 bases and 6 bases respectively, with 9 bases between them. Germline lookup yields CDR1 SGHNT and CDR2 YENEEA. There are 14 residues in the CDR3. CDR3 region: CASSLEFGVNEQFF. Written as DNA, the CDR3 is TGTGCCAGCAGCTTAGAGTTCGGGGTCAATGAGCAGTTCTTC.

The chain couples TRBV6-1 to TRBJ2-5; TRBD2 matches at 12 bases. This CDR3 region has 17 residues. V gave up 3 bases and J gave up 2 bases; unmatched junction bases: 7. Germline V CDR1 and CDR2: MNHNS, SASEGT. The CDR3 protein is CASSDGLGLAGQETQYF. The CDR3 DNA is TGTGCCAGCAGTGATGGGTTAGGACTAGCGGGGCAAGAGACCCAGTACTTC.

The chain joins TRBV5-6 to TRBJ2-1; 10 bases agree with TRBD2. CDR3 length: 14 amino acids. V was pared by 1 base and J by 6 bases, with 1 base of the junction left unmatched. Germline CDR1 reads SGHDT; CDR2 reads YYEEEE. The CDR3 spells CASSLTSGVNEQFF. The CDR3 nucleotides are TGTGCCAGCAGCTTGACTAGCGGGGTCAATGAGCAGTTCTTC.

The CDR3 DNA sequence: TGCGCCAGCAGCCAAGATGGCAGGGGGACCGAAAAACTGTTTTTT. Amino acids: CASSQDGRGTEKLFF. V and J are TRBV4-1 and TRBJ1-4, with 7 bases fitting TRBD1. The CDR3 covers 15 residues. With V trimmed by 0 bases and J by 8 bases, 6 bases remained unmatched. Germline CDR1 MGHRA, CDR2 YSYEKL.

This clone was seen a handful of times. The CDR3 loop reads CASRNPLEGQGNTGELFF. The CDR3 DNA reads TGCGCCAGCAGGAACCCATTAGAGGGACAAGGGAACACCGGGGAGCTGTTTTTT. V usage is TRBV5-1 and J usage is TRBJ2-2; the D gene is possibly TRBD1 (6 bases). Looked up from germline, CDR1 is SGHRS and CDR2 is YFSETQ. Trimming cost V 5 bases and J 1 base, with 21 bases left between them. The CDR3 consists of 18 residues.

The chain links TRBV6-5 to TRBJ1-6; D might be TRBD1 (5 bases). This CDR3 region has 14 residues. Trimming shortened V by 4 bases and J by 9 bases, and 13 bases separated the two germline ends. Germline assignment: CDR1 MNHEY and CDR2 SVGAGI. CDR3 residues: CASSLEGRGSPLHF. CDR3 nucleotides: TGTGCCAGCAGTTTGGAGGGAAGGGGTTCACCCCTCCACTTT.

The gene calls are TRBV5-1 and TRBJ1-1, with D possibly being TRBD1 (5 bases). The CDR3 is 16 amino acids. Germline values: CDR1 SGHRS, CDR2 YFSETQ. V was trimmed by 1 base and J by 0 bases, leaving 13 bases between them. The chain's CDR3 is CASSLTGALMNTEAFF. The CDR3 region has the DNA TGCGCCAGCAGCTTGACAGGAGCCCTCATGAACACTGAAGCTTTCTTT.

The chain combines TRBV7-9 with TRBJ1-4; maybe TRBD1 (6 bases). The V gene's germline CDR1 is SEHNR and CDR2 FQNEAQ (reference sequence). Trimming took off 5 bases at V and 8 bases at J, with 15 bases between the two ends. This CDR3 contains 14 residues. The CDR3, as DNA: TGTGCCAGCAGCCTAGGGGGGCAGAGGGAAAAACTGTTTTTT. It translates to CASSLGGQREKLFF.

CDR3 loop: CASSYSTAPNTEAFF. In DNA, the CDR3 is TGTGCCAGCAGTTACTCGACTGCCCCAAACACTGAAGCTTTCTTT. This chain links TRBV6-5 with TRBJ1-1; D is ambiguous. CDR1 MNHEY and CDR2 SVGAGI come from the germline V gene. The V and J ends lost 0 bases and 2 bases respectively, with 10 bases between them. CDR3 length: 15 residues.

CDR3: CASSRIAPTYEQYF. DNA for the CDR3: TGTGCCAGCTCGAGGATAGCGCCAACCTACGAGCAGTACTTC. This chain uses TRBV28 with TRBJ2-7, with a tentative D call TRBD2 (5 bases). CDR1 MDHEN and CDR2 SYDVKM come from the germline V gene. V was cut by 8 bases and J by 2 bases, with 16 bases left in between. The CDR3 has 14 amino acids.

V usage is TRBV28 and J usage is TRBJ1-1; a weak D match, TRBD1 (6 bases). V was cut by 6 bases and J by 7 bases, with 18 bases left in between. The CDR3 covers 14 residues. Germline V gene sequence: CDR1 MDHEN, CDR2 SYDVKM. In DNA form, the CDR3 reads TGTGCCAGCAGCCCTGGGGGCATAAGGAATGAAGCTTTCTTT. This gives the protein CASSPGGIRNEAFF.

V gene TRBV7-2 combines with J gene TRBJ2-2; maybe TRBD2 (5 bases). This CDR3 has 13 residues. Between the trimmed V and J ends, which lost 11 bases and 5 bases, there was a span of 15 bases. In germline, CDR1 is SGHTA, CDR2 FQGNSA. CDR3 in amino acids: CASLAGTTGELFF. The CDR3 nucleotides are TGTGCCTCCCTGGCGGGTACGACCGGGGAGCTGTTTTTT.

This clone was seen a handful of times. This chain joins TRBV6-6 and TRBJ2-7; 9 bases are a match to TRBD2. The V and J ends lost 7 bases and 6 bases, in that order; junction bases with no gene match: 4. The germline V gene has CDR1 MNHNY and CDR2 SVGAGI (reference sequence). The CDR3 sequence is 12 residues long. The CDR3: CASMGGGVEQYF. CDR3 in DNA: TGTGCCAGCATGGGCGGGGGGGTCGAGCAGTACTTC.

V is TRBV28 and J is TRBJ1-4; 10 bases agree with TRBD1. After removal of 3 bases from V and 5 bases from J, the junction contained 3 bases not matched to a gene. CDR1 is MDHEN, CDR2 SYDVKM, per germline. CDR3 length: 15 residues. CDR3 coding DNA: TGTGCCAGCAGTTTCCGGGGACAGGGGAATGAAAAACTGTTTTTT. Translated: CASSFRGQGNEKLFF. Supplemented by reference TRBV28 and TRBJ1-4, the full variable domain reads DVKVTQSSRYLVKRTGEKVFLECVQDMDHENMFWYRQDPGLGLRLIYFSYDVKMKEKGDIPEGYSVSREKKERFSLILESASTNQTSMYLCASSFRGQGNEKLFFGSGTQLSVL.

The CDR3 spells CASSYSRGYEQYF. For the CDR3, the DNA is TGTGCCAGCAGTTACTCACGGGGGTACGAGCAGTACTTC. The gene calls are TRBV6-5 and TRBJ2-5, with D perhaps matching TRBD2 (6 bases). The J call may be faulty, since TRBJ2-7 better matches the DNA end. Germline lookup yields CDR1 MNHEY and CDR2 SVGAGI. This CDR3 has 13 amino acids.

The genes are TRBV5-1 and TRBJ2-3, with 9 bases that match TRBD1. The CDR3 covers 17 residues. Trimming removed 0 bases from V and 5 bases from J; junction bases left unmatched: 10. Germline V gene data show CDR1 as SGHRS and CDR2 as YFSETQ. In nucleotides, the CDR3 is TGCGCCAGCAGCTTGGAGCTTTATGGGACAGGGTTAGATACGCAGTATTTT. Its translation is CASSLELYGTGLDTQYF.

The rearrangement uses TRBV5-1 and TRBJ2-7; D perhaps matches TRBD2 (6 bases). In germline, CDR1 is SGHRS, CDR2 YFSETQ. The length of the CDR3 is 15 residues. The germline V and J ends were trimmed by 0 bases and 4 bases, with 14 bases remaining between them. The CDR3 loop reads CASSLDAGSGYEQYF. The CDR3 bases are TGCGCCAGCAGCTTGGATGCGGGATCAGGTTACGAGCAGTACTTC.